This T cell receptor (beta chain) was recovered during a study of prognosis after radiotherapy for stage I lung cancer. Study context: Deemed medically inoperable were all patients with non-small cell lung cancer. Among seven or eight patients the tumors were squamous cell carcinoma, and among roughly 11 they were adenocarcinoma.

Remarks on this clonotype: What it binds is unknown.

TCR beta CDR3 amplification from genomic DNA was performed by two-round multiplex PCR. The use of primers specific to each TRBV and TRBJ gene characterized first-round PCR. TCRdb reanalysed the multiplex PCR reads using MiXCR and keeps one entry per CDR3 protein. The sample carries 25,000 to 35,000 distinct CDR3 sequences, over 40% recorded once. Points from the study as a whole: Patients who had metastases reportedly showed TRBV and TRBJ gene usage that varied from that of patients who did not. For the expanded TCR clones, whether they were tumor-specific was not determined.

The CDR3 sequence is 15 residues long. Germline-derived CDR1 and CDR2 are MDHEN and SYDVKM. J was trimmed by 7 bases and V by 2 bases; bases with no gene match: 10. The receptor was isolated from a donor aged 50 or older with non-small cell lung cancer. Sequencing was performed on PBMCs, taken before or after stereotactic body radiation therapy (not recorded which). The genes are TRBV28 and TRBJ2-7; TRBD1 matches 8 bases. Here the CDR3 reads CASSLPGQGDREQYF. As DNA, the CDR3 is TGTGCCAGCAGTTTACCCGGACAGGGAGATCGGGAGCAGTACTTC.